This T cell receptor beta chain was recovered during a study of cytomegalovirus exposure and HLA in healthy donors. Study results and caveats: Highest at DRB1 and lowest at HLA-C, TCR association rates differed among HLA loci in a later analysis. Investigators reported 150 to 200 TCR beta chains as tied to cytomegalovirus.

Worth noting for this clone: Its antigen is not identified.

Germline loops: CDR1 SNHLY, CDR2 FYNNEI. This CDR3 is built from 12 residues. Between the trimmed V and J ends, which lost 5 bases and 6 bases, there was a span of 11 bases. The PCR ran on 60 Vbeta and 13 Jbeta primers. Assay used: immunoSEQ multiplex PCR; TCRdb lists only in-frame clones, some missing. The data contain roughly 170,000 clones, roughly 80% of them seen just once; the ten biggest clones take up 0.77%. Sequencing was performed on PBMCs. This rearrangement joins TRBV2 to TRBJ2-7, with D possibly being TRBD1 (5 bases). The receptor's source is a woman aged 18 to 35 in good health and CMV-seronegative. The CDR3 DNA reads as TGTGCCAGCAGTCAATCAGGGCGCGAGCAGTACTTC. Its protein product is CASSQSGREQYF.